This note documents a single T cell receptor (beta chain) sequence. The sample originates from a study of blood T cell repertoires in COVID-19. Study overall: Nucleic acid was either cDNA or gDNA, and it came from T cells, B-cell-depleted T cells, or PBMCs.

CDR1 LNHDA and CDR2 SQIVND come from the germline V gene (reference sequence). The ends lost 3 bases at V and 4 bases at J; junction bases unmatched: 7. This CDR3 region has 15 residues. TCRdb's copy holds only in-frame clones and misses some; the assay was immunoSEQ multiplex PCR. The sample shows a few hundred thousand clones, approximately 90% of them seen only once. The chain couples TRBV19 to TRBJ2-3, with 7 bases identical to TRBD2. This sequence originates from a woman aged 60-75 years in a cohort exposed to, infected with or recovered from COVID-19 (not recorded which). Sequencing was performed on PBMCs or T cells enriched from blood (not recorded which). Written as DNA, the CDR3 is TGTGCCAGTAGTATTGGCGGGAGCCCCCCAGATACGCAGTATTTT. As protein: CASSIGGSPPDTQYF.